This T cell receptor (beta chain) derives from a study of blood T cell repertoires in COVID-19. Study information: Italy, Spain and the United States were the sources of the convalescent and acute COVID-19 samples. PBMCs, B-cell-depleted T cells, or T cells provided the cDNA or gDNA that made up the material.

Per germline, CDR1 LGHNA and CDR2 YSLEER. The germline V and J ends were trimmed by 0 bases and 7 bases, with 13 bases remaining between them. The CDR3 is 16 amino acids. Per the original methods: Quantification of nucleated cells was approximated via reference gene primer amplification. Assay: immunoSEQ multiplex PCR; the TCRdb copy retains only in-frame clones and omits some. V and J calls and clone size follow that table, whereas D and trimming were derived from the DNA. The sample has 75,000 to 100,000 clones, approximately 90% seen once; the top ten hold 5% to 6%. Sequenced sample: peripheral blood. The clonotype comes from a man in his 60s with acute or convalescent COVID-19. This chain links TRBV4-3 with TRBJ1-6, with a possible D match to TRBD1 (5 bases). The CDR3 region has the DNA TGCGCCAGCAGCCAAGATGTGGGGCTATTAAATTCACCCCTCCACTTT. It yields the protein CASSQDVGLLNSPLHF.